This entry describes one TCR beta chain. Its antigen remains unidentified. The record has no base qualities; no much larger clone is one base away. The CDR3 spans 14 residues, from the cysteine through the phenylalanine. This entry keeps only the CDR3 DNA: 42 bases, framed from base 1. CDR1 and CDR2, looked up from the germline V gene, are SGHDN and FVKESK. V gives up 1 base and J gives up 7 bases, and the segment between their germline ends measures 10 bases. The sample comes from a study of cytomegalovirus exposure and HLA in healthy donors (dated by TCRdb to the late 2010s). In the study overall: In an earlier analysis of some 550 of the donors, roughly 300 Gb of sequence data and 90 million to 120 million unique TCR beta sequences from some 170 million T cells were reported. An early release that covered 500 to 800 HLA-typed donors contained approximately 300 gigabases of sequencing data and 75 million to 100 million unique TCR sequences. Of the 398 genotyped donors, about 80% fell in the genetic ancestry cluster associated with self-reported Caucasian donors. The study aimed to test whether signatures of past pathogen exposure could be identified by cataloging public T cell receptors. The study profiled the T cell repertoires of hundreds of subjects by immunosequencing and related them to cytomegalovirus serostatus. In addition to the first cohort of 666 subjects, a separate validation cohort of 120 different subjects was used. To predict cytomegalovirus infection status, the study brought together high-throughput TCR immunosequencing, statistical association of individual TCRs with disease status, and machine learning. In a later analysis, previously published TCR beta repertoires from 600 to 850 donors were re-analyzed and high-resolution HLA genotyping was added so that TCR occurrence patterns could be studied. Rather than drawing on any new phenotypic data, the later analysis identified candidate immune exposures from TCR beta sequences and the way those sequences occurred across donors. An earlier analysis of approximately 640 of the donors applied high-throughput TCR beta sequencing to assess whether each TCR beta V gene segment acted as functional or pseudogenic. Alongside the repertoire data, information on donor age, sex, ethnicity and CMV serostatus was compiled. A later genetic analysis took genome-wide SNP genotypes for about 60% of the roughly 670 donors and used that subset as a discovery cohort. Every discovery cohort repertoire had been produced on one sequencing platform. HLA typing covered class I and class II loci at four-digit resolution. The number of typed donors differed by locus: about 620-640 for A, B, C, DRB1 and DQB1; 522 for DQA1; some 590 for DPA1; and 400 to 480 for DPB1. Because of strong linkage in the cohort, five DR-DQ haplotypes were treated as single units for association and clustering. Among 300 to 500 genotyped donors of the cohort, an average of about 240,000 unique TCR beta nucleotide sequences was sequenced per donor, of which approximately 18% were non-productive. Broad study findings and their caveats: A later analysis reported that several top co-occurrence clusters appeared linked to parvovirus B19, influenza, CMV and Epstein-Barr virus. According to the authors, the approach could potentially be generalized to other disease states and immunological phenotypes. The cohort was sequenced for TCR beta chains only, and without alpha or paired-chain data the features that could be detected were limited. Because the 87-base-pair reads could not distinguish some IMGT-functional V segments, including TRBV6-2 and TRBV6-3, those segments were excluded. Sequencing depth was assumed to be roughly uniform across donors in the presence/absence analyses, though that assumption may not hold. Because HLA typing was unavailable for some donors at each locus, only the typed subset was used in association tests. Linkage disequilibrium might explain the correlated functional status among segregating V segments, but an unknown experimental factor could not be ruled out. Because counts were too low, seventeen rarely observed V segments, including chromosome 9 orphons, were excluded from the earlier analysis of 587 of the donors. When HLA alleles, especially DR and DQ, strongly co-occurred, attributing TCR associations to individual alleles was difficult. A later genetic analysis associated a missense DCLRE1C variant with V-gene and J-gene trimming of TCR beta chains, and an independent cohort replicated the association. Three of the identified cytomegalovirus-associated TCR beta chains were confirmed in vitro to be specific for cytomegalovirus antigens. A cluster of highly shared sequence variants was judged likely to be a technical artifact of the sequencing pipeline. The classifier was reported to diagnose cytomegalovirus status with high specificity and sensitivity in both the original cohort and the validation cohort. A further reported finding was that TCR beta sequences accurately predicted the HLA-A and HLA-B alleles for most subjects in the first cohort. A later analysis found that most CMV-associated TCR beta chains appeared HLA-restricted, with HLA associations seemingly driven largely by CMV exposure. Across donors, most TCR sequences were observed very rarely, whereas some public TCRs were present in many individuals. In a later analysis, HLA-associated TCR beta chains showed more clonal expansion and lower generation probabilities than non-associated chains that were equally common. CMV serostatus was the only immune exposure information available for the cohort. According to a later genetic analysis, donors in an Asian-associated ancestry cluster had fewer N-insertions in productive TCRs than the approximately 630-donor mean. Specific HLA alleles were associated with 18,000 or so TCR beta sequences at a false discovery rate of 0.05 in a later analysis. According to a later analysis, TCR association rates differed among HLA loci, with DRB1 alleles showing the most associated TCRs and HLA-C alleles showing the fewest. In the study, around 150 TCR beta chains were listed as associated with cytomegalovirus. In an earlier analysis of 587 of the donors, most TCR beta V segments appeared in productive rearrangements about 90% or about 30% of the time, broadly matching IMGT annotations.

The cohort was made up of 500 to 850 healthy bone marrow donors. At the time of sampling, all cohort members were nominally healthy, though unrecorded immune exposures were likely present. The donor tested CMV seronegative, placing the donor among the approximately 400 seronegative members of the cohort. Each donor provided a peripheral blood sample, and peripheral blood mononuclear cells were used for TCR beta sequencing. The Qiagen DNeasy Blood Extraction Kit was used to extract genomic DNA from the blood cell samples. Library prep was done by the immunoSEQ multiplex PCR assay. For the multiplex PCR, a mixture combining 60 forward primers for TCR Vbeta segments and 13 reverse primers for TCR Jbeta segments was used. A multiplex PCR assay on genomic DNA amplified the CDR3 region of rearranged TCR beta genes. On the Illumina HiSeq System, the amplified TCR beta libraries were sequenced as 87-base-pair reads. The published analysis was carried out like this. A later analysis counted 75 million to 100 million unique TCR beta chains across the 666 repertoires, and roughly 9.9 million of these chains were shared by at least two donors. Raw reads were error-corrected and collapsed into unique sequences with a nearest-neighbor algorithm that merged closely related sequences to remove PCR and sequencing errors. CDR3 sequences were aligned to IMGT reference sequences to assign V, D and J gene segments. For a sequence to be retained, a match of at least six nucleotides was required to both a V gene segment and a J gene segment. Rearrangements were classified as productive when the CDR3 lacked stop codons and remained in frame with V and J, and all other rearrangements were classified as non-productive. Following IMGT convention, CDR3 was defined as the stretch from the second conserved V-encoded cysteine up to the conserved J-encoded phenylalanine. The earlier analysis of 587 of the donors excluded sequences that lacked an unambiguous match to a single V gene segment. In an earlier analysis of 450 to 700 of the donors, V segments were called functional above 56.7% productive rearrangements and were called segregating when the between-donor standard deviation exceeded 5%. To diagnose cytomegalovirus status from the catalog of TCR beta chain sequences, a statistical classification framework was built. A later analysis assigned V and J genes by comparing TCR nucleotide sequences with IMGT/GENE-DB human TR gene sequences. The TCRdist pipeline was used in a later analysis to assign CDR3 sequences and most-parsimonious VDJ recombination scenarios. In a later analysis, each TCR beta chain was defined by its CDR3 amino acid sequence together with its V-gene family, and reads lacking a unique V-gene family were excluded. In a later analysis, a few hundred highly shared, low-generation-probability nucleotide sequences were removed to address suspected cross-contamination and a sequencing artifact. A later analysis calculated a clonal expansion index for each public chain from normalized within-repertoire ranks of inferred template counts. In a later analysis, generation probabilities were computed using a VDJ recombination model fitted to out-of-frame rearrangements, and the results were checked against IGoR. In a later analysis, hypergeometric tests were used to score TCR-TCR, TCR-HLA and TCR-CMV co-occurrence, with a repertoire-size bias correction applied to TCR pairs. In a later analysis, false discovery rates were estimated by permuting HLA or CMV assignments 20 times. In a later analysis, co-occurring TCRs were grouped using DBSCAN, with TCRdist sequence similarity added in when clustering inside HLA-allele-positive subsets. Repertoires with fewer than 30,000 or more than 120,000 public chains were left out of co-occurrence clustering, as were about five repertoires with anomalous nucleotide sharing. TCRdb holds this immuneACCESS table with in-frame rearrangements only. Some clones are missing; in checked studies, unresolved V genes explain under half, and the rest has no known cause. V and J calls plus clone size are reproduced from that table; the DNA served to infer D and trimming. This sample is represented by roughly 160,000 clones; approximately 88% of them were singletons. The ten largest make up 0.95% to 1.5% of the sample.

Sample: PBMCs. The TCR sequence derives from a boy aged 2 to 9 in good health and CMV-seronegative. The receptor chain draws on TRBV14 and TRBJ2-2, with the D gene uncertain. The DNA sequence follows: TGTGCCAGCAGCCAAGTATCCCTCGGCGGGGAGCTGTTTTTT. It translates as CASSQVSLGGELFF.